This T cell receptor beta chain was sequenced in a study of CD8+ T cells in alopecia areata. Study conclusions and caveats: On tofacitinib, scalp and blood still held many of the expanded lesional clones.

In each case, RNA was isolated and then reverse transcribed into cDNA as the sequencing template. Clones were read by immunoSEQ multiplex PCR, and TCRdb kept only the in-frame ones, dropping some. The table shows about 270,000 clones, with around 64% occurring only once. Treatment meaning: oral pan-JAK inhibitor, 5-10 mg twice daily. Those with alopecia areata gave lesional scalp punch biopsies and peripheral blood. This clone appeared a single time. Its matching antigen is unknown. V lost 1 base, J lost 1 base, and 14 bases lay in between. Germline CDR1 and CDR2: LNHNV and YYDKDF (reference sequence). CDR3 length: 16 amino acids.

The source was CD4+ T cells sorted from blood, collected around week 54, from a patient treated with tofacitinib. This TCR was recovered from a human donor with alopecia areata. V usage is TRBV15 and J usage is TRBJ2-7; D is unresolved. CDR3 amino acids: CATSRGAGSTSYEQYF. In DNA form, the CDR3 reads TGTGCCACCAGCAGAGGGGCCGGTTCTACGTCCTACGAGCAGTACTTC.